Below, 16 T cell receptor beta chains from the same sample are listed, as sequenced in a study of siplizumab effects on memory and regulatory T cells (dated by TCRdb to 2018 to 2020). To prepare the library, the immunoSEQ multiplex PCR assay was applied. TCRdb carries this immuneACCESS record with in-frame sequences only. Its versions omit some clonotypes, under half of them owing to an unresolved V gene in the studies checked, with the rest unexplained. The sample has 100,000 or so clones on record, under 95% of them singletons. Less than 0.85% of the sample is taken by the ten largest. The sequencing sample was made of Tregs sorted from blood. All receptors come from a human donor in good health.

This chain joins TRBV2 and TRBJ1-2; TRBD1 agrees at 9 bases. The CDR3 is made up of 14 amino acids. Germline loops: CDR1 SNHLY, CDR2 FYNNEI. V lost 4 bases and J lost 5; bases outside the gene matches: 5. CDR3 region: CASSVSGQGYGYTF. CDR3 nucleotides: TGTGCCAGCAGTGTTTCGGGACAGGGATATGGCTACACCTTC.

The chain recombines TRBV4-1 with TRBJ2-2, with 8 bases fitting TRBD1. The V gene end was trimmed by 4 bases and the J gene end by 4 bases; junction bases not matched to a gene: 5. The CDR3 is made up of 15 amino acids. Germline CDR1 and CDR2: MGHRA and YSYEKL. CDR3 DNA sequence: TGCGCCAGCAGCCTGCGGACAGGGCTCACCGGGGAGCTGTTTTTT. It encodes CASSLRTGLTGELFF.

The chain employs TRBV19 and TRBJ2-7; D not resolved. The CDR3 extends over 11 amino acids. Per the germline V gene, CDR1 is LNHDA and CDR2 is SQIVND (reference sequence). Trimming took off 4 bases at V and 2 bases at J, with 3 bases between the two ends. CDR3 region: CASSTTYEQYF. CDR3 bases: TGTGCCAGTAGTACTACCTACGAGCAGTACTTC. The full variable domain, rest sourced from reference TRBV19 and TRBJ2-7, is DGGITQSPKYLFRKEGQNVTLSCEQNLNHDAMYWYRQDPGQGLRLIYYSQIVNDFQKGDIAEGYSVSREKKESFPLTVTSAQKNPTAFYLCASSTTYEQYFGPGTRLTVT.

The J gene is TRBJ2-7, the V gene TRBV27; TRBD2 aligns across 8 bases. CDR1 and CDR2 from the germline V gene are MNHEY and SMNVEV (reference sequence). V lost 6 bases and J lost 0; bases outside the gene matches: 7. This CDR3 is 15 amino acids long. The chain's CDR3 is CASREVAGPSYEQYF. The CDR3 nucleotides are TGTGCCAGCAGGGAAGTAGCGGGACCCTCCTACGAGCAGTACTTC.

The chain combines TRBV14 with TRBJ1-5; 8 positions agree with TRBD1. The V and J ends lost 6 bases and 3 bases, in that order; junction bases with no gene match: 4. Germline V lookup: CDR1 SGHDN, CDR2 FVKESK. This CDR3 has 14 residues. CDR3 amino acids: CASSPGQDNQPQHF. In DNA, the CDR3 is TGTGCCAGCAGTCCGGGACAGGACAATCAGCCCCAGCATTTT.

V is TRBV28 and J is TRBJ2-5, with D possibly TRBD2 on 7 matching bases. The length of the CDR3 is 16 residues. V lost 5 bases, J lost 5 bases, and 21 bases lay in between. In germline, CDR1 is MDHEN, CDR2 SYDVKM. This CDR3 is CASSPHGGGGKETQYF. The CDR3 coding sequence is TGTGCCAGCAGTCCACATGGGGGGGGCGGAAAGGAGACCCAGTACTTC.

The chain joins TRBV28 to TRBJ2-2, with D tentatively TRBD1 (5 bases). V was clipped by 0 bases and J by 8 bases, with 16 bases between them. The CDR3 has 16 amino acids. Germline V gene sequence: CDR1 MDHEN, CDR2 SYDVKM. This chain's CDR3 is CASSLWGGRVVGELFF. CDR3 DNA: TGTGCCAGCAGTTTATGGGGCGGCAGGGTTGTGGGGGAGCTGTTTTTT.

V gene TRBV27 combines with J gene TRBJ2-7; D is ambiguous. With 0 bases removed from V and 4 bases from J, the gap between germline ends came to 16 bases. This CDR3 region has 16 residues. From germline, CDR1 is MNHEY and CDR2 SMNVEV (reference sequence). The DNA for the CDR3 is TGTGCCAGCAGTTTATCGTATCGGACGGCTTCTTACGAGCAGTACTTC. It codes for CASSLSYRTASYEQYF.

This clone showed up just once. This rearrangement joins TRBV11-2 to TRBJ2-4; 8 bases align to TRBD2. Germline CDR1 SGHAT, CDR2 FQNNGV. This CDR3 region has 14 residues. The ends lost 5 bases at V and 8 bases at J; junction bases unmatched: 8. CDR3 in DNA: TGTGCCAGCAGCATTAGCGGGAAGGGGGACATTCAGTACTTC. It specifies CASSISGKGDIQYF. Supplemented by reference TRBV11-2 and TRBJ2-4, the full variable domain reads EAGVAQSPRYKIIEKRQSVAFWCNPISGHATLYWYQQILGQGPKLLIQFQNNGVVDDSQLPKDRFSAERLKGVDSTLKIQPAKLEDSAVYLCASSISGKGDIQYFGAGTRLSVL.

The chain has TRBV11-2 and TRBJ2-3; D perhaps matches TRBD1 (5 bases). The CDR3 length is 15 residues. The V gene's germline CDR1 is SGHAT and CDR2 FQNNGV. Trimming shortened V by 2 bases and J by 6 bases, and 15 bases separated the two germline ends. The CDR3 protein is CASSLKAGGADTQYF. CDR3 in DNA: TGTGCCAGCAGCTTAAAAGCTGGTGGGGCCGATACGCAGTATTTT.

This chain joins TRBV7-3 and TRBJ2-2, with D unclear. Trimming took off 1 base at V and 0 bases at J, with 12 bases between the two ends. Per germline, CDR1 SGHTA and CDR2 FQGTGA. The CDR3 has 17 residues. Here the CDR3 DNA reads TGTGCCAGCAGCTTAAGGCGCAGCGAGGCGAACACCGGGGAGCTGTTTTTT. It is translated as CASSLRRSEANTGELFF.

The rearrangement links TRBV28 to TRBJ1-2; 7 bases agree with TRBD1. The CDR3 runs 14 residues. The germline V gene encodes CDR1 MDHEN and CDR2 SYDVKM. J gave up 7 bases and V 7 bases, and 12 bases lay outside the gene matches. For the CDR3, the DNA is TGTGCCAGCAAACAAGACAGGGAGTACGTTGGCTACACCTTC. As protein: CASKQDREYVGYTF.

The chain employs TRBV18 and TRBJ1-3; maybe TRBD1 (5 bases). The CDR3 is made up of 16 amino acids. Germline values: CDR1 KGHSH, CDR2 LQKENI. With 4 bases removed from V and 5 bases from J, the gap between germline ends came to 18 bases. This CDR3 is CASSRAGAPGRNTIYF. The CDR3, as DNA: TGTGCCAGCTCACGCGCCGGGGCTCCAGGGAGAAACACCATATATTTT.

CDR3 nucleotides: TGTGCCAGCTCACCACCGTCCGAAGAGACCCAGTACTTC. This gives the protein CASSPPSEETQYF. The chain couples TRBV18 to TRBJ2-5; D gene unclear. Germline-derived CDR1 and CDR2 are KGHSH and LQKENI. The CDR3 is 13 amino acids. V lost 0 bases to trimming and J lost 3 bases, with 5 bases between them.

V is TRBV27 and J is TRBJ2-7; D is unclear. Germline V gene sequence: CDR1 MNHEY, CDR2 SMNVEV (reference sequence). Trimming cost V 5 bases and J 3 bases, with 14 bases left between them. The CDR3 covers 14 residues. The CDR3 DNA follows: TGTGCCAGCAGTCCCTCCAGGCTAGTCTACGAGCAGTACTTC. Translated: CASSPSRLVYEQYF.

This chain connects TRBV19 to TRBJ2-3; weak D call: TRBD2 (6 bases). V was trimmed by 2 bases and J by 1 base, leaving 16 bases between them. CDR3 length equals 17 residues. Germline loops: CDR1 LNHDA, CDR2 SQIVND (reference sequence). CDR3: CASSILTSPLGTDTQYF. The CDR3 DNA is TGTGCCAGTAGTATACTTACTAGCCCCCTGGGCACAGATACGCAGTATTTT.